This TCR beta chain was sequenced for a study of regulatory T cells in long-lasting Graves disease. Study background: Graves' patients who were just diagnosed had used antithyroid drugs for under 3 months. Study findings and constraints: Among the persistent patients, thousands of public clonotypes were shared, more than the roughly 990 shared among new patients.

Comment on this clonotype: Its cognate antigen is unknown.

As for time point: newly diagnosed GD, antithyroid drugs for less than 3 months. Preparation of the TCR library used RNA extracted from PBMCs. Peripheral blood, at approximately 9 milliliters, went into EDTA tubes. Combining iRepertoire HTBI primers with Arm-PCR of CDR3 regions, the authors built TCR beta libraries. TCRdb analysed the multiplex PCR reads with MiXCR anew, one entry per CDR3 protein. The sample records fewer than 550,000 distinct CDR3 sequences, around 15% being singletons. CDR3 length equals 10 residues. Germline V gives CDR1 SQVTM, CDR2 ANQGSEA. Trimming stripped 0 bases from V and 13 bases from J, with 9 bases between. In addition, the sample was reused for a study of T cells in Graves' hyperthyroidism and ophthalmopathy.

The chain joins TRBV29-1 to TRBJ1-2; tentatively, D is TRBD1 (6 bases). The sample here was peripheral blood mononuclear cells (PBMCs), taken at new diagnosis, from a patient treated with antithyroid drugs. This clonotype was sampled from a woman aged 35 to 59 with Graves disease. CDR3 region: CSVEESTGTF. Written as DNA, the CDR3 is TGCAGCGTTGAAGAATCGACAGGCACCTTC.